This note documents a single TCR beta chain sequence. Its antigen remains unknown. Repertoires were generated with immunoSEQ multiplex PCR, while TCRdb's copy carries only in-frame clones and drops some. The sample holds about 66,000 clones, more than 60% seen once. Culturing for about ten days preceded CD4+ T cell isolation. It was two doses of either the BNT162b2 or mRNA-1273 vaccine that participants received. This specimen belongs to a study of vaccination effects on CD4 cells after COVID-19. As for the study in general: It was a median of 72 days after the second dose that post-vaccine samples were obtained. Supplemented with 7.5 to 10 IU/ml IL-2 and 8 to 10 ug/ml peptides, 2 million to 2.5 million PBMC per well were kept in culture.

Germline V CDR1 and CDR2: MGHRA, YSYEKL. The CDR3 runs to 17 residues. The V and J ends lost 0 bases and 4 bases respectively, with 17 bases between them. Study conclusions and caveats: At late timepoints after vaccination, vaccine- and infection-induced clones shrank markedly. Few convalescent patients were included, and no early post-infection timepoints were sampled.

V usage is TRBV4-1 and J usage is TRBJ2-3; the D is unclear. Sequences were derived from CD4+ T cells from PBMCs cultured without peptide, sampled after COVID-19 vaccination. The sequence was collected from a human donor who received a COVID-19 vaccine. In DNA, the CDR3 is TGCGCCAGCAGCCAAGATTGGTTTAAGGCCCCGGCAGATACGCAGTATTTT. This sequence encodes CASSQDWFKAPADTQYF.